The rows below give T cell receptor beta chains drawn from one sample of a study of shared clonotypes between healthy human individuals. The table came from immunoSEQ multiplex PCR; TCRdb's copy has only in-frame clones and leaves some out. The data contain 2 million to 2.5 million clones, about 95% of them singletons. The sample consisted of naive CD4+ T cells sorted from blood. The receptors stem from a man between 18 and 35 years old in good health. Both conserved end residues are part of each CDR3. A D gene is named only where the DNA matches it firmly. Some rows mark clone size as missing; the rest say once, few, many or name a class of expanded clone.

CDR3: CAISDGKRLVDEQYF; DNA: TGTGCCATCAGTGACGGGAAGCGCTTAGTGGACGAGCAGTACTTC; D: NA; size: NA; J: TRBJ2-7; V: TRBV10-3
CDR3: CAISPLTTDTQYF; DNA: TGTGCCATCAGCCCCCTTACCACAGATACGCAGTATTTT; D: NA; size: NA; J: TRBJ2-3; V: TRBV10-3
CDR3: CASSLPGAYGYTF; DNA: TGTGCCAGCAGCTTGCCTGGGGCCTATGGCTACACCTTC; D: NA; size: NA; J: TRBJ1-2; V: TRBV5-4
CDR3: CASADGPGNTIYF; DNA: TGTGCCAGTGCCGATGGGCCTGGAAACACCATATATTTT; D: NA; size: NA; J: TRBJ1-3; V: TRBV19
CDR3: CASTPPSVSLSYPSTDTQYF; DNA: TGTGCCAGTACCCCCCCTAGCGTGTCCCTCTCTTATCCTAGCACAGATACGCAGTATTTT; D: NA; size: NA; J: TRBJ2-3; V: TRBV19
CDR3: CASRPGQVMNTEAFF; DNA: TGTGCCAGCAGGCCGGGACAGGTCATGAACACTGAAGCTTTCTTT; D: TRBD1; size: NA; J: TRBJ1-1; V: TRBV2
CDR3: CASSEGWSNQPQHF; DNA: TGTGCCAGCAGTGAAGGATGGAGCAATCAGCCCCAGCATTTT; D: NA; size: NA; J: TRBJ1-5; V: TRBV6-1
CDR3: CASSSSGSGEQYF; DNA: TGTGCCAGCAGTTCTAGCGGGAGTGGCGAGCAGTACTTC; D: TRBD2; size: NA; J: TRBJ2-7; V: TRBV11-2
CDR3: CASTPRDRSNTGELFF; DNA: TGCGCCAGCACGCCTCGGGACAGGTCGAACACCGGGGAGCTGTTTTTT; D: TRBD1; size: NA; J: TRBJ2-2; V: TRBV5-1
CDR3: CASSLVSGTNYGYTF; DNA: TGCGCCAGCAGCTTGGTGTCAGGGACCAACTATGGCTACACCTTC; D: NA; size: NA; J: TRBJ1-2; V: TRBV5-1
CDR3: CASSQGYEQYF; DNA: TGTGCCAGCAGTCAAGGCTACGAGCAGTACTTC; D: NA; size: NA; J: TRBJ2-7; V: TRBV28
CDR3: CASSPRIGNTIYF; DNA: TGTGCCAGCAGCCCCCGAATAGGAAACACCATATATTTT; D: NA; size: NA; J: TRBJ1-3; V: TRBV7-3
CDR3: CASSPVGAGDGYTF; DNA: TGTGCCAGCTCTCCCGTCGGGGCTGGAGATGGCTACACCTTC; D: NA; size: NA; J: TRBJ1-2; V: TRBV18
CDR3: CAISIDGYNEQFF; DNA: TGTGCCATCAGTATTGACGGATACAATGAGCAGTTCTTC; D: NA; size: NA; J: TRBJ2-1; V: TRBV10-3
CDR3: CASSQGQARSGNTIYF; DNA: TGCGCCAGCAGCCAAGGACAGGCCCGCTCTGGAAACACCATATATTTT; D: NA; size: NA; J: TRBJ1-3; V: TRBV4-1
CDR3: CASSPGSFSSTDTQYF; DNA: TGCGCCAGCAGCCCTGGGTCTTTTTCTAGCACAGATACGCAGTATTTT; D: NA; size: NA; J: TRBJ2-3; V: TRBV5-1
CDR3: CASGYQPHNEQFF; DNA: TGTGCTAGTGGTTACCAACCCCACAATGAGCAGTTCTTC; D: NA; size: few; J: TRBJ2-1; V: TRBV12-5
CDR3: CASSLAGLGEQYF; DNA: TGCGCCAGCAGCTTGGCCGGGCTCGGCGAGCAGTACTTC; D: NA; size: NA; J: TRBJ2-7; V: TRBV5-1
CDR3: CASSKDLNTEAFF; DNA: TGTGCCAGCAGCAAGGACCTGAACACTGAAGCTTTCTTT; D: NA; size: NA; J: TRBJ1-1; V: TRBV5-4
CDR3: CASRLDGNNSPLHF; DNA: TGTGCCAGCAGGCTAGACGGAAATAATTCACCCCTCCACTTT; D: NA; size: NA; J: TRBJ1-6; V: TRBV6-6
CDR3: CASSRTSGGFQETQYF; DNA: TGTGCCAGCAGCCGGACTAGCGGGGGATTCCAAGAGACCCAGTACTTC; D: TRBD2; size: NA; J: TRBJ2-5; V: TRBV5-4
CDR3: CATSRGAVNTEAFF; DNA: TGTGCCACCAGCAGAGGGGCGGTGAACACTGAAGCTTTCTTT; D: NA; size: NA; J: TRBJ1-1; V: TRBV15
CDR3: CASSSWTEGYSPLHF; DNA: TGTGCCAGCAGCTCCTGGACGGAGGGGTATTCACCCCTCCACTTT; D: NA; size: NA; J: TRBJ1-6; V: TRBV7-2
CDR3: CASSIGPRLGLRLNEQYF; DNA: TGTGCCAGTAGTATAGGTCCCCGGTTAGGACTCCGCTTGAACGAGCAGTACTTC; D: NA; size: NA; J: TRBJ2-7; V: TRBV19
CDR3: CASSVGTDYSPLHF; DNA: TGTGCCAGCAGCGTAGGGACAGATTATTCACCCCTCCACTTT; D: NA; size: NA; J: TRBJ1-6; V: TRBV9
CDR3: CASSSRVGDKGETQYF; DNA: TGTGCCAGCAGCTCCCGTGTGGGGGACAAAGGAGAGACCCAGTACTTC; D: NA; size: NA; J: TRBJ2-5; V: TRBV11-2
CDR3: CASSPVGNSPLHF; DNA: TGTGCCAGCTCACCTGTGGGGAATTCACCCCTCCACTTT; D: NA; size: NA; J: TRBJ1-6; V: TRBV18
CDR3: CAWSAGPETNYGYTF; DNA: TGTGCCTGGAGCGCTGGACCTGAGACTAACTATGGCTACACCTTC; D: NA; size: NA; J: TRBJ1-2; V: TRBV30
CDR3: CASSFGAGGPGEQYF; DNA: TGTGCCAGCAGCTTCGGAGCGGGAGGGCCGGGGGAGCAGTACTTC; D: TRBD2; size: NA; J: TRBJ2-7; V: TRBV5-6
CDR3: CASRDQGGNQPQHF; DNA: TGTGCCAGCAGGGACCAGGGCGGCAATCAGCCCCAGCATTTT; D: NA; size: NA; J: TRBJ1-5; V: TRBV2
CDR3: CASSLDGTEQETQYF; DNA: TGTGCCAGCAGCTTAGACGGGACAGAGCAAGAGACCCAGTACTTC; D: TRBD1; size: once; J: TRBJ2-5; V: TRBV11-3
CDR3: CASSYEQWELFF; DNA: TGTGCCAGCAGTTACGAGCAGTGGGAGCTGTTTTTT; D: NA; size: NA; J: TRBJ2-2; V: TRBV6-6
CDR3: CASSHPGTDTQYF; DNA: TGCGCCAGCAGCCATCCAGGGACAGATACGCAGTATTTT; D: NA; size: NA; J: TRBJ2-3; V: TRBV4-3
CDR3: CASSLSPGYEQYF; DNA: TGTGCCAGCAGTTTATCCCCGGGGTACGAGCAGTACTTC; D: NA; size: NA; J: TRBJ2-7; V: TRBV27
CDR3: CASSAARGAQPQHF; DNA: TGTGCCAGCAGCGCGGCCAGGGGGGCCCAGCCCCAGCATTTT; D: TRBD1; size: NA; J: TRBJ1-5; V: TRBV4-2
CDR3: CASSVGSLQETQYF; DNA: TGTGCCAGCAGCGTAGGGTCCCTTCAAGAGACCCAGTACTTC; D: NA; size: NA; J: TRBJ2-5; V: TRBV9
CDR3: CSVVGTTSTDTQYF; DNA: TGCAGCGTTGTAGGAACGACTAGCACAGATACGCAGTATTTT; D: NA; size: NA; J: TRBJ2-3; V: TRBV29-1
CDR3: CASSLDGTGVYNEQFF; DNA: TGCGCCAGCAGCTTGGACGGGACAGGGGTCTACAATGAGCAGTTCTTC; D: TRBD1; size: NA; J: TRBJ2-1; V: TRBV5-1
CDR3: CASSLKGGTDTQYF; DNA: TGCGCCAGCAGCTTAAAAGGGGGGACAGATACGCAGTATTTT; D: NA; size: NA; J: TRBJ2-3; V: TRBV5-1
CDR3: CASSLAGGRPYF; DNA: TGTGCCAGCAGCTTAGCGGGGGGACGGCCCTACTTC; D: NA; size: NA; J: TRBJ2-7; V: TRBV7-2
CDR3: CASSFSPGELFF; DNA: TGTGCCAGCAGCTTTAGCCCCGGGGAGCTGTTTTTT; D: NA; size: NA; J: TRBJ2-2; V: TRBV5-6
CDR3: CASSELGITGTQYF; DNA: TGTGCCAGCAGTGAACTGGGAATTACTGGGACCCAGTACTTC; D: NA; size: NA; J: TRBJ2-5; V: TRBV6-1
CDR3: CASSRDSFNQPQHF; DNA: TGTGCCAGCTCCCGGGACAGTTTCAATCAGCCCCAGCATTTT; D: TRBD1; size: NA; J: TRBJ1-5; V: TRBV6-5
CDR3: CASSDRGNTEAFF; DNA: TGTGCCAGCAGCGATAGGGGGAACACTGAAGCTTTCTTT; D: NA; size: once; J: TRBJ1-1; V: TRBV6-5
CDR3: CASSSYPRGYTF; DNA: TGTGCCAGCAGTTCCTACCCTAGAGGCTACACCTTC; D: NA; size: once; J: TRBJ1-2; V: TRBV5-6
CDR3: CASREVSRGRFNYGYTF; DNA: TGTGCCAGCAGAGAAGTGTCCAGGGGGCGCTTCAACTATGGCTACACCTTC; D: TRBD1; size: NA; J: TRBJ1-2; V: TRBV28
CDR3: CASSGTVQETQYF; DNA: TGCGCCAGCAGTGGGACAGTTCAAGAGACCCAGTACTTC; D: NA; size: NA; J: TRBJ2-5; V: TRBV10-1
CDR3: CASSLDPGLYEQYF; DNA: TGTGCCAGCAGCTTAGATCCAGGGTTATACGAGCAGTACTTC; D: NA; size: NA; J: TRBJ2-7; V: TRBV7-2
CDR3: CASSPGTGGIQPQHF; DNA: TGTGCCAGCAGCCCCGGGACAGGGGGAATTCAGCCCCAGCATTTT; D: TRBD1; size: NA; J: TRBJ1-5; V: TRBV7-9
CDR3: CASSLGQGVLGGYTF; DNA: TGCGCCAGCAGCTTGGGACAGGGGGTTTTGGGAGGCTACACCTTC; D: TRBD1; size: NA; J: TRBJ1-2; V: TRBV5-1
CDR3: CASRLGAGGNTIYF; DNA: TGTGCCAGCAGATTGGGGGCGGGTGGAAACACCATATATTTT; D: NA; size: NA; J: TRBJ1-3; V: TRBV27
CDR3: CASSEVTYEQYF; DNA: TGTGCCAGCAGTGAGGTTACCTACGAGCAGTACTTC; D: NA; size: NA; J: TRBJ2-7; V: TRBV6-1
CDR3: CASSPTGGVSTDTQYF; DNA: TGTGCCAGCAGCCCAACAGGGGGCGTCAGCACAGATACGCAGTATTTT; D: TRBD1; size: NA; J: TRBJ2-3; V: TRBV9
CDR3: CASSQPRRSNEQFF; DNA: TGCGCCAGCAGCCAACCTCGGAGGTCTAATGAGCAGTTCTTC; D: NA; size: NA; J: TRBJ2-1; V: TRBV4-1